This T cell receptor (beta chain) was profiled in a study of T cell responses to AZD1222 COVID-19 vaccine. Produced via immunoSEQ multiplex PCR; TCRdb's table is partial and in-frame only. The sample carries about 190,000 clones, 90% to 95% recorded once. The V end lost 4 bases, the J end lost 4 bases, and 7 bases lay between the germline ends. The CDR3 loop spans 12 amino acids. Germline CDR1 and CDR2: ENHRY and SYGVKD. The rearrangement uses TRBV10-3 and TRBJ1-1; TRBD1 might be the D (5 bases). Sequenced here: peripheral blood, sampled on day 0 of AZD1222 vaccination. The source of this sequence is an adult in good health. Here the CDR3 DNA reads TGTGCCATCAGTGTGGGGGGCACTGAAGCTTTCTTT. Translation: CAISVGGTEAFF.